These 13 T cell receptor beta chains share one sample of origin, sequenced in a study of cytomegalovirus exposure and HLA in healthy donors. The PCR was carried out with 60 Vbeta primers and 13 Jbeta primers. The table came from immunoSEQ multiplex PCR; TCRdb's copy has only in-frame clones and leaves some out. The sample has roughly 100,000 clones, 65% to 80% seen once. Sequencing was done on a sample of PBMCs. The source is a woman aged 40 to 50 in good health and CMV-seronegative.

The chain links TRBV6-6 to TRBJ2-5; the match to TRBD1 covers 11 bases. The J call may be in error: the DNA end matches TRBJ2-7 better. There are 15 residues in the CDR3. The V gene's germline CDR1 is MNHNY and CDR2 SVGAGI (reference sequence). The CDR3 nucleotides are TGTGCCAGCAGTCACGGGACAGGGGGGACCTACGAGCAGTACTTC. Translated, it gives CASSHGTGGTYEQYF.

The CDR3 is CASSPARESGELFF. DNA for the CDR3: TGTGCCAGCAGCCCCGCACGAGAGTCCGGGGAGCTGTTTTTT. The V and J genes are TRBV7-7 and TRBJ2-2; D not resolved. The CDR3 runs to 14 residues. V was pared by 5 bases and J by 6 bases, with 13 bases between. Germline V gives CDR1 SSHAT, CDR2 FNYEAQ (reference sequence).

CDR3 nucleotide sequence: TGTGCCAGCAGCTGGGGAGAAGGGACCCAGTACTTC. Its protein product is CASSWGEGTQYF. V gene TRBV5-8 combines with J gene TRBJ2-5; possibly TRBD2 for D (5 bases). Germline CDR1 and CDR2: SGHTS and YDEGEE. The CDR3 contains 12 residues. Deletions cut 3 bases from V and 7 bases from J, with 10 bases between. The whole variable domain, filled in from reference TRBV5-8 and TRBJ2-5, reads EAGVTQSPTHLIKTRGQQATLRCSPISGHTSVYWYQQALGLGLQFLLWYDEGEERNRGNFPPRFSGRQFPNYSSELNVNALELEDSALYLCASSWGEGTQYFGPGTRLLVL.

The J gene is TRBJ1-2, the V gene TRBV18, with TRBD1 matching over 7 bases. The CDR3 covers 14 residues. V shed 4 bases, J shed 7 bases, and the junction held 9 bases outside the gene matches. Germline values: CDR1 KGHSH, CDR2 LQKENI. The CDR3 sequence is CASSHPTGAVGYTF. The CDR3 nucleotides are TGTGCCAGCTCACATCCTACAGGGGCGGTTGGCTACACCTTC. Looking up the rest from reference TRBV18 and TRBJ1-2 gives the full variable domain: NAGVMQNPRHLVRRRGQEARLRCSPMKGHSHVYWYRQLPEEGLKFMVYLQKENIIDESGMPKERFSAEFPKEGPSILRIQQVVRGDSAAYFCASSHPTGAVGYTFGSGTRLTVV.

The DNA of the CDR3 is TGTGCCAGCAGTTACAGGGGGTTGGGCACTGAAGCTTTCTTT. The encoded protein is CASSYRGLGTEAFF. The J gene is TRBJ1-1, the V gene TRBV27; 8 nucleotides agree with TRBD1. Germline CDR1 and CDR2: MNHEY and SMNVEV (reference sequence). With 4 bases clipped from V and 4 bases from J, the junction kept 5 bases outside the gene matches. The CDR3 is made up of 14 amino acids.

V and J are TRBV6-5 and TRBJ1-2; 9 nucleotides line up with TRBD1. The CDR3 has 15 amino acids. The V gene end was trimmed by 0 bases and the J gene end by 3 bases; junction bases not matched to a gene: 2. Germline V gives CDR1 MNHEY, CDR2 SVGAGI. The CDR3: CASSYSGTGYYGYTF. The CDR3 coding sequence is TGTGCCAGCAGTTACTCGGGGACAGGGTACTATGGCTACACCTTC.

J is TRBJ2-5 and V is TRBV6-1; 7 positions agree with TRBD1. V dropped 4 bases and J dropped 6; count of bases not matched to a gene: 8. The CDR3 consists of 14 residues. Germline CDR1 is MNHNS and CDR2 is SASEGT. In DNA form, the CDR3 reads TGTGCCAGCAGTGTGACTGGGACAGCTAAGACCCAGTACTTC. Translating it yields CASSVTGTAKTQYF.

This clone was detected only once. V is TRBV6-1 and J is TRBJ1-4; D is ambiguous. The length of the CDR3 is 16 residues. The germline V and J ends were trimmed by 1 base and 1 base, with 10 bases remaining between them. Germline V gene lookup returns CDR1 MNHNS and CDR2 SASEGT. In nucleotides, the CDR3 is TGTGCCAGCAGTGAAGAGGGCGGGAGAACTAATGAAAAACTGTTTTTT. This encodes CASSEEGGRTNEKLFF.

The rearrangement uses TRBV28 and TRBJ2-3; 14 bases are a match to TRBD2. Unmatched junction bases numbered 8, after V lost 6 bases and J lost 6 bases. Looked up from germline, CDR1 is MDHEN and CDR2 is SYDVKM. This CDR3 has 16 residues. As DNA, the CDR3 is TGTGCCAGCAGCCCGGGACTAGCGGGAGCGGGGGATACGCAGTATTTT. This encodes CASSPGLAGAGDTQYF.

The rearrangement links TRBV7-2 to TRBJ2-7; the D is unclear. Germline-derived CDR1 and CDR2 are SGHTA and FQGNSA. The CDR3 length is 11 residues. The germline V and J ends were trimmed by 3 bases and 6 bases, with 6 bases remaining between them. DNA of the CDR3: TGTGCCAGCAGCTTTAGTCGCGAGCAGTACTTC. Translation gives CASSFSREQYF.

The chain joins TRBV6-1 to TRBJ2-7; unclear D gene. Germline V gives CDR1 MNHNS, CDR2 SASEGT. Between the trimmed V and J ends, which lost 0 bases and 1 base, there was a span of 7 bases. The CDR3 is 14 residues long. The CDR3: CASSEAAGSYEQYF. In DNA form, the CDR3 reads TGTGCCAGCAGTGAAGCGGCCGGGTCCTACGAGCAGTACTTC.

Here the CDR3 DNA reads TGTGCCAGCAGAGTTCCCAGGGGGGACATTCAGTACTTC. Amino acid sequence: CASRVPRGDIQYF. The J gene is TRBJ2-4, the V gene TRBV28; TRBD1 might be the D (7 bases). With 6 bases removed from V and 8 bases from J, the gap between germline ends came to 14 bases. The CDR3 contains 13 residues. Germline V gene data show CDR1 as MDHEN and CDR2 as SYDVKM. Based on the CDR3 plus reference TRBV28 and TRBJ2-4, the full variable domain is DVKVTQSSRYLVKRTGEKVFLECVQDMDHENMFWYRQDPGLGLRLIYFSYDVKMKEKGDIPEGYSVSREKKERFSLILESASTNQTSMYLCASRVPRGDIQYFGAGTRLSVL.

CDR3 nucleotides: TGTGCCAGCAGCCCTTCGAGGATAAACACCGGGGAGCTGTTTTTT. Translation: CASSPSRINTGELFF. The J gene is TRBJ2-2, the V gene TRBV7-2; D is unresolved. The V end was cut by 5 bases, the J end by 2 bases, with 12 bases between. The CDR3 is made up of 15 amino acids. Germline loops: CDR1 SGHTA, CDR2 FQGNSA.